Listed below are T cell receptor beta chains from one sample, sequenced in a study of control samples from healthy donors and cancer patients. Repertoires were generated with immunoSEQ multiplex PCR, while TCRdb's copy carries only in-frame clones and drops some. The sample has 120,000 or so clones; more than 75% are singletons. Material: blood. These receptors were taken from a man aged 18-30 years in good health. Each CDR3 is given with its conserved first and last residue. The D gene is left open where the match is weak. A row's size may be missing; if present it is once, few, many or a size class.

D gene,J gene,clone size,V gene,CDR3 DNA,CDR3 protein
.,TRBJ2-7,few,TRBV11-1,TGTGCCAGCAGCCTGGGACGGCAGAACTACGAGCAGTACTTC,CASSLGRQNYEQYF
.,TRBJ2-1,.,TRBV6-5,TGTGCCAGCAGGACAGTAGGAGGGGGCACTGAGCAGTTCTTC,CASRTVGGGTEQFF
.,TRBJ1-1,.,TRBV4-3,TGCGCCAGCAGCCAAGATCGATTTATAGGAGGGGGGGACACTGAAGCTTTCTTT,CASSQDRFIGGGDTEAFF
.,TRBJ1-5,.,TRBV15,TGTGCCACCAGCTTACCGACAGACAATCAGCCCCAGCATTTT,CATSLPTDNQPQHF
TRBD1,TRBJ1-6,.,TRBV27,TGTGCCAGCAGTTCCTATATCGTCACGACAGGGCCTAGCTCCTATAATTCACCCCTCCACTTT,CASSSYIVTTGPSSYNSPLHF
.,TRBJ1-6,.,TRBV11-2,TGTGCCAGCAGCTCCCAATGGGGCAATTCACCCCTCCACTTT,CASSSQWGNSPLHF
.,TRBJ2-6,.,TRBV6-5,TGTGCCGGGCACCCCTCTGGGGCCAACGTCCTGACTTTC,CAGHPSGANVLTF
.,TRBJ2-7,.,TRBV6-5,TGTGCCAGCAGTTACTCAGAAGGGACCCCCTACGAGCAGTACTTC,CASSYSEGTPYEQYF
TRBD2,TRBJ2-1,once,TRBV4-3,TGCGCCAGCAGCCAAGCGGAGCGGGAGGGCCTCAATGAGCAGTTCTTC,CASSQAEREGLNEQFF
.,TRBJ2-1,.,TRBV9,TGTGCCAGCAGCGCTGGGGCCCTAGGTAGCGATGAGCAGTTCTTC,CASSAGALGSDEQFF
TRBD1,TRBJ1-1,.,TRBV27,TGTGCCAGCAGTTTCTCTGGGGCAGGGGGCGCATCCACTGAAGCTTTCTTT,CASSFSGAGGASTEAFF
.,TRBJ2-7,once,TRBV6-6,TGTGCCAGCACCACGGCAGGGAGCTACGAGCAGTACTTC,CASTTAGSYEQYF
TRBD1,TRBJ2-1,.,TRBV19,TGTGCCAGTAGTATCACAGGGGTGCATGAGCAGTTCTTC,CASSITGVHEQFF
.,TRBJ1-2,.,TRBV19,TGTGCCAGTAGTATAGGTACGTCCGGGTCGAACTATGGCTACACCTTC,CASSIGTSGSNYGYTF
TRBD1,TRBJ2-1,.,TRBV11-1,TGTGCCAGCAGCTTGACGACAGGGCGCGATGAGCAGTTCTTC,CASSLTTGRDEQFF
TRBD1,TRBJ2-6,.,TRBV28,TGTGCCAGCAGCCAGAGGGGTCGACAGGGGGCGCGGGGGGCCAACGTCCTGACTTTC,CASSQRGRQGARGANVLTF
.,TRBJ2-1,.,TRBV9,TGTGCCAGCAGCCCCGGGACTCTCGACGAGCAGTTCTTC,CASSPGTLDEQFF
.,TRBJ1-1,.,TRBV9,TGTGCCAGCAGCGTTAGCCGGGCCTCTGAAGCTTTCTTT,CASSVSRASEAFF
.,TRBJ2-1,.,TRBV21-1,TGTGCCAGCAGCAAAGGGTCTCTAGCGGGACGAACCTACAATGAGCAGTTCTTC,CASSKGSLAGRTYNEQFF
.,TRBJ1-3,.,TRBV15,TGTGCCACCAGCAGAGACAGGGTCTCTGGAAACACCATATATTTT,CATSRDRVSGNTIYF
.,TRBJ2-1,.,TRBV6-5,TGTGCCAGCAGTTACCAGCTCGGCTCCTACAATGAGCAGTTCTTC,CASSYQLGSYNEQFF
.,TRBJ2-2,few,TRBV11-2,TGTGCCAGCAGCGTATACCAAACCGGGGAGCTGTTTTTT,CASSVYQTGELFF
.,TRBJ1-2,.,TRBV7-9,TGTGCCAGCAGCCCCGTTGGGTCTAACTATGGCTACACCTTC,CASSPVGSNYGYTF
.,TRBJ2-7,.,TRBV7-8,TGTGCCAGCAGCAACCACCGCTACGAGCAGTACTTC,CASSNHRYEQYF
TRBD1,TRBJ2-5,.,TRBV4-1,TGCGCCAGCAGAGAGACGGACAGGGTAAAGGAGACCCAGTACTTC,CASRETDRVKETQYF
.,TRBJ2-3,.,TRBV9,TGTGCCAGCAGCGTAGCTACGAGCACAGATACGCAGTATTTT,CASSVATSTDTQYF
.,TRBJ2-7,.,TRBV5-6,TGTGCCAGCAGCTTGGTTATAAGTGTTTTCGAGCAGTACTTC,CASSLVISVFEQYF
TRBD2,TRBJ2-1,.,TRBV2,TGTGCCAGCAGTGAAGAGGGTCCTAGCGGGTCCTACAATGAGCAGTTCTTC,CASSEEGPSGSYNEQFF
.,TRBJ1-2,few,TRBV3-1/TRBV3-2,TGTGCCAGCAGCCCCCCCGGGGTAGGGGGCTACACCTTC,CASSPPGVGGYTF
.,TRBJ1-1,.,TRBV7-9,TGTGCCAGCAGCCTTTCCGGGGCCACTGAAGCTTTCTTT,CASSLSGATEAFF
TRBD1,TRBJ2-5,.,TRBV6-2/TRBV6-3,TGTGCCAGCAGTTACTTCGACAGGGACGGAGAGACCCAGTACTTC,CASSYFDRDGETQYF
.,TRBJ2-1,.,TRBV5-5,TGTGCCAGCAGCTTCGCTCTACTCAACAATGAGCAGTTCTTC,CASSFALLNNEQFF
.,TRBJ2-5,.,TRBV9,TGTGCCAGCAGCGTCCGGGGGGCGACCCAAGAGACCCAGTACTTC,CASSVRGATQETQYF
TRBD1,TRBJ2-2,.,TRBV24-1,TGTGCCACCAGCAAAACAGGGGGCAACACCGGGGAGCTGTTTTTT,CATSKTGGNTGELFF
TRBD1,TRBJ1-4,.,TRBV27,TGTGCCAGCAGACCCCTTGGGACAGGGACTAATGAAAAACTGTTTTTT,CASRPLGTGTNEKLFF
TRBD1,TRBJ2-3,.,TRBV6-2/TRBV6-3,TGTGCCAGCAGTACCCGGGGACAGTTCAAGGAGGCAGATACGCAGTATTTT,CASSTRGQFKEADTQYF
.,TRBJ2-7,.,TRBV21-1,TGTGCCAGCAGCAAATGGCGGCGGGAGTCCCACTCCTACGAGCAGTACTTC,CASSKWRRESHSYEQYF
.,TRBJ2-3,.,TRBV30,TGTGCCTGGAGCGCGACCTCTTCAGATACGCAGTATTTT,CAWSATSSDTQYF
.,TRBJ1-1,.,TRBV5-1,TGCGCCAGCAGCTTTGGGGGGATGAACACTGAAGCTTTCTTT,CASSFGGMNTEAFF
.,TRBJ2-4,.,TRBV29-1,TGCAGCCTCTACCAGGACAGTATTCAGTACTTC,CSLYQDSIQYF
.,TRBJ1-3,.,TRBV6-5,TGTGCCAGCAGCTCCGGGAGCCGAAACACCATATATTTT,CASSSGSRNTIYF
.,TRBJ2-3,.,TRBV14,TGTGCCAGCAGCCACGCCGGCACAGATACGCAGTATTTT,CASSHAGTDTQYF
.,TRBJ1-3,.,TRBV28,TGTGCCAGCAGTCCCCCGACGCCTGGAAACACCATATATTTT,CASSPPTPGNTIYF
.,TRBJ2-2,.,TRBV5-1,TGCGCCAGTGCCTCCGAAAGTGGGATTGTCGCCGGGGAGCTGTTTTTT,CASASESGIVAGELFF
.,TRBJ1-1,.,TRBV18,TGTGCCAGCTCACCTCCGTCCTACGAAGCTTTCTTT,CASSPPSYEAFF
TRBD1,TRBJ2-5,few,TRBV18,TGTGCCAGCTCACTACAGGGGTACCAAGAGACCCAGTACTTC,CASSLQGYQETQYF
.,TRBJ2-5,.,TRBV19,TGTGCCAGTAGTATAGCTCTAGCGTACCAAGAGACCCAGTACTTC,CASSIALAYQETQYF
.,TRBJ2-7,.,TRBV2,TGTGCCAGCAGTGCTGGACGGACCTACGAGCAGTACTTC,CASSAGRTYEQYF
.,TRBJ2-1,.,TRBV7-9,TGTGCCAGCACCCACCCCGGATACGGCTACAATGAGCAGTTCTTC,CASTHPGYGYNEQFF
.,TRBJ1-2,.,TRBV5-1,TGCGCCAGCTCCCTGGGACCAGTTACGGTCTTC,CASSLGPVTVF
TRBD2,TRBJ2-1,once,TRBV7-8,TGTGCCAGCAGCTTAGCGGGAGGGCTCAACAATGAGCAGTTCTTC,CASSLAGGLNNEQFF
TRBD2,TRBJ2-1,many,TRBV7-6,TGTGCCAGCAGCTTAACAGCGGGAGGGCCGTTTGAGCAGTTCTTC,CASSLTAGGPFEQFF
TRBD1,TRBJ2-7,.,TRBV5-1,TGCGCCAGCAGCGGACAGGCCCTCTCCTACGAGCAGTACTTC,CASSGQALSYEQYF
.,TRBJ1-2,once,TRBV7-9,TGTGCCAGCAGCTTAGGAGCGGGGCCTAACTATGGCTACACCTTC,CASSLGAGPNYGYTF
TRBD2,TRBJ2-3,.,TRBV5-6,TGTGCCAGCAGCTTGGAGATAGCGGGAGCACTGGGGGATACGCAGTATTTT,CASSLEIAGALGDTQYF
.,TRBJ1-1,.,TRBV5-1,TGCGCCAGCAGCTTGCAGGGCCAGAACACTGAAGCTTTCTTT,CASSLQGQNTEAFF
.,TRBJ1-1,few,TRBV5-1,TGCGCCAGCAGCTTGAGTGTGGGGGAGGGCACTGAAGCTTTCTTT,CASSLSVGEGTEAFF